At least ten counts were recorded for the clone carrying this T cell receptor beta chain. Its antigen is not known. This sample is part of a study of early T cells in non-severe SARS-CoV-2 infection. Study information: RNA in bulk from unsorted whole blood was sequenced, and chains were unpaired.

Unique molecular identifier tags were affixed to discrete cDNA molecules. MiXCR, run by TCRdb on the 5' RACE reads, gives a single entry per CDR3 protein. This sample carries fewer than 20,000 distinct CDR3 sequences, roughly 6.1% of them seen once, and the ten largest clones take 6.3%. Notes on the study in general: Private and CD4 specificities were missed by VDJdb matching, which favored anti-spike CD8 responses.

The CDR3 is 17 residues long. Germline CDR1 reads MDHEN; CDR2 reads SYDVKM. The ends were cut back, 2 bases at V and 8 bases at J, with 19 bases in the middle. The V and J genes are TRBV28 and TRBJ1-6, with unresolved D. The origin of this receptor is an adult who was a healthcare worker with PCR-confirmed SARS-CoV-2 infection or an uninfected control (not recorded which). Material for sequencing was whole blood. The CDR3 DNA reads TGTGCCAGCAGTTTACCCTCCCTACGGGGTTCGGATTCACCCCTCCACTTT. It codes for CASSLPSLRGSDSPLHF.